This T cell receptor (beta chain) originates from a study of OX40 agonist ivuxolimab in advanced cancers. Study information: Ivuxolimab, an antibody acting as an agonist of OX40 (CD134), was used to treat patients.

The table lists this clone with a few counts. Libraries were prepared by immunoSEQ multiplex PCR; TCRdb keeps only in-frame clonotypes and omits some of them. The sample yields about 80,000 clones, roughly 90% seen once. Autoimmune disease history or systemic immunosuppression meant exclusion. The V and J ends lost 4 bases and 10 bases respectively, with 4 bases between them. The CDR3 spans 9 residues. The germline gives CDR1 SEHNR, CDR2 FQNEAQ (reference sequence). The V gene is TRBV7-9, the J gene TRBJ1-1; D gene unclear. This receptor was taken from an adult with an advanced solid tumor such as melanoma, head and neck, liver or kidney cancer. Sample: CD4+ or CD8+ T cells sorted from blood, taken in a trial of the OX40 agonist ivuxolimab. CDR3 residues: CASSSAAFF. The CDR3 coding sequence is TGTGCCAGCAGCTCTGCAGCTTTCTTT.